This TCR beta chain originates from a study of radiotherapy plus CTLA-4 blockade in lung cancer (dated by TCRdb to the late 2010s). Describing the broader study: Objective responses occurred in about 20% of enrolled patients, and less than 35% achieved disease control. The research as a whole found: The strongest predictors of response, as reported, were early dynamic changes in blood T cell clones along with a rise in serum interferon-beta after radiation. After treatment with radiotherapy and ipilimumab, TCR clones that came from tumors expanded in the peripheral blood.

In this study, focal radiation therapy paired with CTLA-4 blockade (ipilimumab) was tested in patients who had chemo-refractory metastatic non-small-cell lung cancer. Library generation was performed with the immunoSEQ multiplex PCR assay. This is the immuneACCESS table as TCRdb keeps it, with only in-frame sequences that have V and J called. A part of the clones is gone; compared with another copy, unresolved V genes explain less than half, and the rest is unexplained. The sample table contains 50,000 to 70,000 clones; only one count was recorded for 75% to 85% of them. The ten most abundant clones make up roughly 4% of the sample. Comment on this clone: Its antigen is currently not known. Per-base qualities were not stored, and no clone one base away is much larger.

Specimen: peripheral blood, collected from a patient treated with radiotherapy plus ipilimumab. The clonotype originates from a human donor with non-small cell lung cancer who had a partial response to radiotherapy plus ipilimumab.

The CDR3 here reads CASSQLNTEAFF. The DNA reads as follows: TGTGCCAGCAGCCAATTGAACACTGAAGCTTTCTTT. The V gene is TRBV7-9 and the J gene is TRBJ1-1; the D gene identity is not certain. Its CDR3 holds 12 amino acids, cysteine through phenylalanine. The only DNA kept is the CDR3, 36 bases in frame from the first base. V and J lose 5 bases and 0 bases, and a span of 4 bases separates them. Based on the germline V gene (reference sequence), the CDR1 and CDR2 sequences are SEHNR and FQNEAQ.